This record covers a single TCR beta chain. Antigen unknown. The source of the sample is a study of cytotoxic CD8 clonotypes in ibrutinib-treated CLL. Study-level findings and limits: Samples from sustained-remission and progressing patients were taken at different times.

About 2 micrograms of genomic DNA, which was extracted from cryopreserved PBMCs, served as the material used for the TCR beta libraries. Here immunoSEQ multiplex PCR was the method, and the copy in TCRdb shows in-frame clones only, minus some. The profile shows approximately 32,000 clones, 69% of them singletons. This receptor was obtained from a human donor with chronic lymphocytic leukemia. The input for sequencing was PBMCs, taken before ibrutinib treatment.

The CDR3 region has the DNA TGTGCCAGCAGCTTCCTTCAGGGAGCCTCCTACGAGCAGTACTTC. Residues: CASSFLQGASYEQYF. The chain employs TRBV7-2 and TRBJ2-7; D may match TRBD1 or TRBD2 (5 bases each). Trimming removed 3 bases at V and 0 bases at J, with 12 bases between. CDR3 length equals 15 residues. The germline CDR1 and CDR2 sequences are SGHTA and FQGNSA. Variable domain in full (rest from reference TRBV7-2 and TRBJ2-7): GAGVSQSPSNKVTEKGKDVELRCDPISGHTALYWYRQSLGQGLEFLIYFQGNSAPDKSGLPSDRFSAERTGGSVSTLTIQRTQQEDSAVYLCASSFLQGASYEQYFGPGTRLTVT.